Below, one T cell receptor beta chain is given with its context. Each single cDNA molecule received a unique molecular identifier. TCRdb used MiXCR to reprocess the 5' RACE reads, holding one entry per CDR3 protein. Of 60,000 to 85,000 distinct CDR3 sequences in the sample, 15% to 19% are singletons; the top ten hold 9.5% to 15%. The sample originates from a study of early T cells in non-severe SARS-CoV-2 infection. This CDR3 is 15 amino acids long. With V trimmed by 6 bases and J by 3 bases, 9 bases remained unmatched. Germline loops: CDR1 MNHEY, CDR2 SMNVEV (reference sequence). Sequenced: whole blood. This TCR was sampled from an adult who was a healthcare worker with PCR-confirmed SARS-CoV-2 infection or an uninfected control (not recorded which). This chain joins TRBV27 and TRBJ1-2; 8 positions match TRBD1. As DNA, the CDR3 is TGTGCCAGCAGCATCAGACAGGGGATAGACTATGGCTACACCTTC. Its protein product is CASSIRQGIDYGYTF.